These T cell receptor beta chains were read from a single sample in a study of shared clonotypes between healthy human individuals. Measured with immunoSEQ multiplex PCR; TCRdb has only the in-frame clones, and not every one. The repertoire holds about 550,000 clones, with just under 97% as singletons. What was sequenced was naive CD8+ T cells sorted from blood. Receptors were obtained from a woman aged 25 to 39 in good health. The CDR3 runs from the conserved cysteine through the conserved F or W. D genes are given only for firm matches.

d_call,v_call,j_call,cdr3_aa
NA,TRBV4-2,TRBJ2-2,CASSQHTGELFF
TRBD2,TRBV5-6,TRBJ2-1,CASSLGLAGGLNEQFF
NA,TRBV27,TRBJ1-2,CASSLVAGSTGYTF
NA,TRBV6-1,TRBJ2-7,CASSEQAKSEQYF
TRBD1,TRBV7-2,TRBJ1-1,CASSEGARTEAFF
NA,TRBV27,TRBJ2-6,CASSTGMAGANVLTF
NA,TRBV28,TRBJ2-1,CASRSWDGGNEQFF
TRBD2,TRBV11-2,TRBJ2-7,CASSFEAGPYEQYF
TRBD1,TRBV7-9,TRBJ2-7,CASSSHRDRVIFSYEQYF
TRBD1,TRBV9,TRBJ2-3,CASSVVGYQGVDTQYF
NA,TRBV5-6,TRBJ2-1,CASSEKYNEQFF
NA,TRBV9,TRBJ1-1,CASSVVKKGNEAFF
NA,TRBV27,TRBJ2-6,CASSDPSENSGANVLTF
TRBD1,TRBV29-1,TRBJ2-7,CSVEMGQVISEQYF
NA,TRBV6-1,TRBJ1-2,CASSEALGNYGYTF
NA,TRBV2,TRBJ1-2,CASSGGSFGYTF
TRBD2,TRBV27,TRBJ2-7,CASRGLADSYEQYF
NA,TRBV19,TRBJ2-2,CASSKGYYRPGELFF
NA,TRBV5-6,TRBJ2-7,CASSLLRRGAYEQYF
NA,TRBV6-1,TRBJ2-7,CASRFTGSSYYEQYF
NA,TRBV28,TRBJ1-3,CASSPLPTGGNTIYF
NA,TRBV27,TRBJ2-1,CASSFGLDEQFF
NA,TRBV27,TRBJ2-1,CASSFEGYSYNEQFF
TRBD1,TRBV28,TRBJ2-2,CASSLRDRGISTGELFF
NA,TRBV6-1,TRBJ2-4,CASSEGPTLAAKNIQYF
NA,TRBV28,TRBJ1-6,CASSSRRGGPNSPLHF
NA,TRBV6-1,TRBJ2-7,CASWSGDSYEQYF
TRBD2,TRBV28,TRBJ2-1,CASSFRTSGINEQFF
NA,TRBV7-9,TRBJ1-5,CASSFGDSNQPQHF
NA,TRBV7-9,TRBJ1-5,CASRMGDQPQHF
TRBD2,TRBV27,TRBJ2-5,CASFSSGEETQYF
NA,TRBV5-6,TRBJ1-2,CASRSTGSYGYTF
NA,TRBV28,TRBJ1-5,CASRLTVYSNQPQHF